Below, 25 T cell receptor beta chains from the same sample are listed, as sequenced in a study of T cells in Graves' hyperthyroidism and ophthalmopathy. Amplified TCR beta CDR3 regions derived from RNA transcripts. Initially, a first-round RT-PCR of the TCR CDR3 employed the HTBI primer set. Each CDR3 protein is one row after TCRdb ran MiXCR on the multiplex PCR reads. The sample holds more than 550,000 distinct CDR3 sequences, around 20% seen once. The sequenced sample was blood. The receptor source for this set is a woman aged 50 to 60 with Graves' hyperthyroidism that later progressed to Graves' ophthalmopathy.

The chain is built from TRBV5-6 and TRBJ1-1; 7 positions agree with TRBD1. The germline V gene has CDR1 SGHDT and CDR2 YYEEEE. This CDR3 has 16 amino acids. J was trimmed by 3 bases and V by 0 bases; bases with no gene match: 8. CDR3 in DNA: TGTGCCAGCAGCTTGGTTGGCAGGGGGTTTGACACTGAAGCTTTCTTT. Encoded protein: CASSLVGRGFDTEAFF.

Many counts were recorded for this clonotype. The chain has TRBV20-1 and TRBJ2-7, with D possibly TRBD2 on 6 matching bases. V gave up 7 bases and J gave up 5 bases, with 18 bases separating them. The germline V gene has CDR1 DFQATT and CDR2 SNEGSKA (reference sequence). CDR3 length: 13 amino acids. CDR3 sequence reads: CSGSRGGVHEQYF. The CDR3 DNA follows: TGCAGTGGTAGTCGCGGCGGGGTACACGAGCAGTACTTC.

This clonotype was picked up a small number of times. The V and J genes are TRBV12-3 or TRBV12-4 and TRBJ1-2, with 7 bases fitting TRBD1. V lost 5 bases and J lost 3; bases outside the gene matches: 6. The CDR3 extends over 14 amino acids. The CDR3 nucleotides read TGTGCCAGCAGTCCGACAGGGTGGGACTATGGCTACACCTTC. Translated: CASSPTGWDYGYTF.

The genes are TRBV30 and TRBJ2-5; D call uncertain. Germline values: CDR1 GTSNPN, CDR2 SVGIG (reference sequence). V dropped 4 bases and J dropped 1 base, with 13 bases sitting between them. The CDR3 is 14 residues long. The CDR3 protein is CAWTALQPQETQYF. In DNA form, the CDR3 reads TGTGCCTGGACAGCTCTCCAGCCCCAAGAGACCCAGTACTTC.

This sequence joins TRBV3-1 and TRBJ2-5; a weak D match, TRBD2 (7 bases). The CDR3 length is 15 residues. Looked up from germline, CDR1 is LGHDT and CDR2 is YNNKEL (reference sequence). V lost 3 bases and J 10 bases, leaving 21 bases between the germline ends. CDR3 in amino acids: CASSQGGLGSQDQYF. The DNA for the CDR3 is TGTGCCAGCAGCCAGGGGGGGCTCGGGTCCCAAGACCAGTACTTC.

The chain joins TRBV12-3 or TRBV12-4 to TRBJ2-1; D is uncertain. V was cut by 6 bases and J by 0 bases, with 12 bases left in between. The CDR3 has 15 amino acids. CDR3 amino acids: CASSAPENSYNEQFF. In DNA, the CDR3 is TGTGCCAGCAGCGCCCCAGAAAACTCCTACAATGAGCAGTTCTTC.

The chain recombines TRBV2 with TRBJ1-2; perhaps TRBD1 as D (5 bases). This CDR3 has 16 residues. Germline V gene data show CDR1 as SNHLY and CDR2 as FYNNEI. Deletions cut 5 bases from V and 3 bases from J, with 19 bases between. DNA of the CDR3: TGTGCCAGCAGTTGGGAGGAGACAGATCCACACTATGGCTACACCTTC. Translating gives CASSWEETDPHYGYTF.

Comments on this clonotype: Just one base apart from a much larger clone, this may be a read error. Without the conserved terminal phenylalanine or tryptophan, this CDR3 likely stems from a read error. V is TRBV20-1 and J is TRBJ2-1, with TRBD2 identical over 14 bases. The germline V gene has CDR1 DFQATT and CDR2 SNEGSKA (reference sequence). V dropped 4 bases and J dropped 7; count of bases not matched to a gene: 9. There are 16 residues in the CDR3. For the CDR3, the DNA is TGCAGTGCTAAGACTAGCGGGGGGGCAACGAGGAATGAGCAGTTCCTC. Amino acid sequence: CSAKTSGGATRNEQFL.

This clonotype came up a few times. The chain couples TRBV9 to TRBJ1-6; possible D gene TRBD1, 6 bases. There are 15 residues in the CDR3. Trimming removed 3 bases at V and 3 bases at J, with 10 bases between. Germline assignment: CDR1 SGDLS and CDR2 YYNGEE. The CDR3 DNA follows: TGTGCCAGCAGCGCCAGGACAGACTATAATTCACCCCTCCACTTT. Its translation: CASSARTDYNSPLHF.

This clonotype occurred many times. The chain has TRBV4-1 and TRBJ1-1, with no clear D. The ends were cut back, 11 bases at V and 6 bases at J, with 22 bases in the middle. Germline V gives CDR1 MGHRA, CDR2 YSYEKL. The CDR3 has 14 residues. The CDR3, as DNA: TGCGCCTCTGACCCGGACGGCGGTAGGGCTGAAGCTTTCTTT. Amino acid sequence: CASDPDGGRAEAFF.

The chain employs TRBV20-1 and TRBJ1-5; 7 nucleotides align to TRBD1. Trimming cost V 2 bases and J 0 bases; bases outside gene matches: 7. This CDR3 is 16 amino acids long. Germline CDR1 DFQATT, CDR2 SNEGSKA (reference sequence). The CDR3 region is CSARKKGQTSNQPQHF. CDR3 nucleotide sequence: TGCAGTGCTAGAAAAAAGGGACAGACTAGCAATCAGCCCCAGCATTTT.

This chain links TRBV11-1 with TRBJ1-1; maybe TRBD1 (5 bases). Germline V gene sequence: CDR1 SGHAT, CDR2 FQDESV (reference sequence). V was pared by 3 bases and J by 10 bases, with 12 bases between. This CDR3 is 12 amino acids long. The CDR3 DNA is TGTGCCAGCAGCTTTCAGGGCGGAGGAGCTTTCTTT. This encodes CASSFQGGGAFF.

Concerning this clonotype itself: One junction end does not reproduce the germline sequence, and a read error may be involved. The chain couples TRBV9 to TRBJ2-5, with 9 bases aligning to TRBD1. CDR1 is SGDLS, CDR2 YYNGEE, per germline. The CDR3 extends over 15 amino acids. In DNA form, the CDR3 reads TGCGCCAGCAGCTTGGGTGGGACAGGGTCGGAGACCCAGTACTTC. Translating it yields CASSLGGTGSETQYF. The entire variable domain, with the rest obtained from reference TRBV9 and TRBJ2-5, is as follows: DSGVTQTPKHLITATGQRVTLRCSPRSGDLSVYWYQQSLDQGLQFLIQYYNGEERAKGNILERFSAQQFPDLHSELNLSSLELGDSALYFCASSLGGTGSETQYFGPGTRLLVL.

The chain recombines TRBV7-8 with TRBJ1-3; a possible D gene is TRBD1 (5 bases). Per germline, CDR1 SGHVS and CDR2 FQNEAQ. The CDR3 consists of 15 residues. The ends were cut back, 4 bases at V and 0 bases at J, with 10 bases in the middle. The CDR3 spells CASSSTGVSGNTIYF. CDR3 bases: TGTGCCAGCAGCTCCACAGGAGTCTCTGGAAACACCATATATTTT.

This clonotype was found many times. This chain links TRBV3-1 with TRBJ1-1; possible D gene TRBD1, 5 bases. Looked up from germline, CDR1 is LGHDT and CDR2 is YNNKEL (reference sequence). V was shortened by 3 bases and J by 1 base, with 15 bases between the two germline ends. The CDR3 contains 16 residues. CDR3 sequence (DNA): TGTGCCAGCAGCCAGACTAGCAGGGTGCCGAACACTGAAGCTTTCTTT. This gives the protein CASSQTSRVPNTEAFF. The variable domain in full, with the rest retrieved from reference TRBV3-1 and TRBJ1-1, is DTAVSQTPKYLVTQMGNDKSIKCEQNLGHDTMYWYKQDSKKFLKIMFSYNNKELIINETVPNRFSPKSPDKAHLNLHINSLELGDSAVYFCASSQTSRVPNTEAFFGQGTRLTVV.

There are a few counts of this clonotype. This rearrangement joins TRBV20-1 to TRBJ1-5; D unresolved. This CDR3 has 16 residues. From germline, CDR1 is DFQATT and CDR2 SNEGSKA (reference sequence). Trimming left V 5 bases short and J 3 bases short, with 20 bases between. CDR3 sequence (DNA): TGCAGTGCTGGCAGACCGCGGGGAGGCTTCAATCAGCCCCAGCATTTT. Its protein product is CSAGRPRGGFNQPQHF.

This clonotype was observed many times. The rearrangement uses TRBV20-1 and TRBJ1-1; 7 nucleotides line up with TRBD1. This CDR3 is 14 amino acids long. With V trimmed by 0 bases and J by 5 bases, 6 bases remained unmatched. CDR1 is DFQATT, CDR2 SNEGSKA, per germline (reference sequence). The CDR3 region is CSARDYTTGTEAFF. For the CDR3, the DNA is TGCAGTGCTAGAGATTACACGACAGGGACTGAAGCTTTCTTT.

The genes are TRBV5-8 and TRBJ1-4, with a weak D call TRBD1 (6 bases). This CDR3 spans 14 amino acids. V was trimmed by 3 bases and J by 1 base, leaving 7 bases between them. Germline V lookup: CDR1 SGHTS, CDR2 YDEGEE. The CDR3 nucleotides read TGTGCCAGCAGCTACAGGGAAACTAATGAAAAACTGTTTTTT. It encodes CASSYRETNEKLFF. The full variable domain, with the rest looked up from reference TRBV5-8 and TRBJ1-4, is EAGVTQSPTHLIKTRGQQATLRCSPISGHTSVYWYQQALGLGLQFLLWYDEGEERNRGNFPPRFSGRQFPNYSSELNVNALELEDSALYLCASSYRETNEKLFFGSGTQLSVL.

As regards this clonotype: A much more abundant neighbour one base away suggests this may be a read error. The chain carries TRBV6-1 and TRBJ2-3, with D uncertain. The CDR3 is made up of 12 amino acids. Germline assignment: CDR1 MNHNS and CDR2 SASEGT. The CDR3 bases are TGTGCCGGCAGTGAATGGGCAGATACGCAGTATTTT. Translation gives CAGSEWADTQYF.

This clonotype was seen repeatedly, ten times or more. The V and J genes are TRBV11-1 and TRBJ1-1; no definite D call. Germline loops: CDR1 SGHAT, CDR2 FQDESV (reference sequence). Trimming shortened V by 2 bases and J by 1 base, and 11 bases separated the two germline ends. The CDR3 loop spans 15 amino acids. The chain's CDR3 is CASSLNRRTNTEAFF. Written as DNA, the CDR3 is TGTGCCAGCAGCTTAAATAGACGGACGAACACTGAAGCTTTCTTT.

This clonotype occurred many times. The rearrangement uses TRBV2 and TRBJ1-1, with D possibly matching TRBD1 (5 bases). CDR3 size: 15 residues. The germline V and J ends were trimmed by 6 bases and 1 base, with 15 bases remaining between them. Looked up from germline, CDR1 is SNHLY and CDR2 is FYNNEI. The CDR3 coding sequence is TGTGCCAGCAGAATAAACAGGAGGGGGAACACTGAAGCTTTCTTT. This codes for CASRINRRGNTEAFF.

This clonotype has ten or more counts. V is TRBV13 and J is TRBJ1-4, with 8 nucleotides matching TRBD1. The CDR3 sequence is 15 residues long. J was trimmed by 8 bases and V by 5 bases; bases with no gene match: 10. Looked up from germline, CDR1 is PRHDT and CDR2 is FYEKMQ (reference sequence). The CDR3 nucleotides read TGTGCCAGCAGCACGGCCGGGACAGGTAGCGAAAAACTGTTTTTT. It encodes CASSTAGTGSEKLFF.

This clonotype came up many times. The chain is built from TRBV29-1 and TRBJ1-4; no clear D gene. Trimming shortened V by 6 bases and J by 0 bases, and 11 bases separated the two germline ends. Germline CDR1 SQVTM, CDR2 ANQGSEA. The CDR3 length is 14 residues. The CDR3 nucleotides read TGCAGCGTCACCGGGGATGCAACTAATGAAAAACTGTTTTTT. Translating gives CSVTGDATNEKLFF.

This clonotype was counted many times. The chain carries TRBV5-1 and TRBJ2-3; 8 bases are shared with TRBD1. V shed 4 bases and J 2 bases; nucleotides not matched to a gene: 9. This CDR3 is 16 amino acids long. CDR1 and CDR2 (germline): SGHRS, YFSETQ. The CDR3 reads CASSQAGQGYTDTQYF. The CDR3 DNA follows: TGCGCCAGCAGCCAGGCCGGACAGGGCTACACAGATACGCAGTATTTT.

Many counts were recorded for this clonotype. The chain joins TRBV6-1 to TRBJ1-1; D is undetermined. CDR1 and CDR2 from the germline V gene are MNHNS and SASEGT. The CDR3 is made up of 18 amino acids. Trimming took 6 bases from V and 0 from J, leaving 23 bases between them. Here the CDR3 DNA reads TGTGCCAGCAGCACCTCATCCGGGGTGAAGACTATGAACACTGAAGCTTTCTTT. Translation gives CASSTSSGVKTMNTEAFF.